These 8 T cell receptor beta chains were sequenced from one sample in a study of blood T cell repertoires in COVID-19. The repertoire was sequenced with immunoSEQ multiplex PCR; TCRdb's copy has only in-frame clones and lacks some. In the table there are some 350,000 clones, over 75% of which are singletons. Sequencing was performed on PBMCs or T cells enriched from blood (not recorded which). The receptors shown here come from a man between 18 and 29 years old who had recovered from COVID-19.

V gene TRBV12-3 or TRBV12-4 combines with J gene TRBJ2-7; 7 bases are shared with TRBD2. J was trimmed by 0 bases and V by 6 bases; bases with no gene match: 2. The CDR3 is 13 amino acids. The CDR3 nucleotides read TGTGCCAGCAGCGGGACTATCTCCTACGAGCAGTACTTC. Translating gives CASSGTISYEQYF.

Here the CDR3 reads CASSQDLTGRNYGYTF. The CDR3 region has the DNA TGTGCCAGCAGCCAAGATCTGACAGGGAGGAACTATGGCTACACCTTC. The chain carries TRBV4-2 and TRBJ1-2; 7 bases line up with TRBD1. This CDR3 contains 16 residues. CDR1 is LGHNA, CDR2 YNFKEQ, per germline. Trimming cost V 0 bases and J 2 bases; bases outside gene matches: 6.

The rearrangement uses TRBV9 and TRBJ1-1; 9 nucleotides agree with TRBD1. CDR3 length: 17 residues. Germline loops: CDR1 SGDLS, CDR2 YYNGEE. Trimming removed 4 bases from V and 3 bases from J; junction bases left unmatched: 13. The CDR3 sequence: CASSTGGPASSYTEAFF. CDR3 coding DNA: TGTGCCAGCAGCACAGGGGGCCCTGCCTCCAGCTACACTGAAGCTTTCTTT.

The chain links TRBV28 to TRBJ2-7; D is ambiguous. This CDR3 spans 12 amino acids. V was cut by 6 bases and J by 7 bases, with 13 bases left in between. Germline-derived CDR1 and CDR2 are MDHEN and SYDVKM. CDR3 protein: CASSQRVHEQYF. In DNA form, the CDR3 reads TGTGCCAGCAGCCAACGGGTTCATGAGCAGTACTTC.

This clone was seen only a few times. The V call is TRBV2, the J call TRBJ1-2, with a weak D call TRBD1 (5 bases). V was pared by 4 bases and J by 8 bases, with 14 bases between. Per germline, CDR1 SNHLY and CDR2 FYNNEI. The CDR3 is 13 residues long. The CDR3 bases are TGTGCCAGCAGTGCAAACAGGTACAACGGCTACACCTTC. As protein: CASSANRYNGYTF.

In its sample, this clone was seen once. This chain connects TRBV27 to TRBJ1-1; D is possibly TRBD1 (5 bases). Germline V lookup: CDR1 MNHEY, CDR2 SMNVEV (reference sequence). The CDR3 length is 15 residues. V was shortened by 5 bases and J by 3 bases, with 16 bases between the two germline ends. The CDR3 is CASSGGGWGDTEAFF. CDR3 nucleotides: TGTGCCAGCAGTGGGGGGGGTTGGGGGGACACTGAAGCTTTCTTT.

V is TRBV2 and J is TRBJ2-7; D ambiguous. CDR1 and CDR2 from the germline V gene are SNHLY and FYNNEI. The CDR3 length is 11 residues. Trimming removed 7 bases at V and 6 bases at J, with 10 bases between. The CDR3 sequence: CASMLTREQYF. In DNA, the CDR3 is TGTGCCAGCATGTTGACACGCGAGCAGTACTTC.

The V gene is TRBV11-3, the J gene TRBJ2-5, with D tentatively TRBD2 (6 bases). The CDR3 sequence is 17 residues long. The germline V and J ends were trimmed by 1 base and 5 bases, with 20 bases remaining between them. Germline V gives CDR1 SGHNT, CDR2 YENEEA. CDR3 bases: TGTGCCAGCAGCTTAGGACCCTATGGAGGGCTGAGGGAGACCCAGTACTTC. Amino acids: CASSLGPYGGLRETQYF.